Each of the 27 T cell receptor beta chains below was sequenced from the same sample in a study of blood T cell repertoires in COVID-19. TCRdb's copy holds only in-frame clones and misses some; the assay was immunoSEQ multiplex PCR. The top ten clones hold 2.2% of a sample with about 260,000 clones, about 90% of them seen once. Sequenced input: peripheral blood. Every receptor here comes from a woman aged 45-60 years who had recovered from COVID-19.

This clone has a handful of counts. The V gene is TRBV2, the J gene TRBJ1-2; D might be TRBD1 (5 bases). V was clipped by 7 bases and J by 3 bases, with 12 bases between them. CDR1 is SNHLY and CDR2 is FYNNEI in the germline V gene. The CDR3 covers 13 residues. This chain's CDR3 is CASKSGVHYGYTF. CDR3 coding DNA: TGTGCCAGCAAGTCGGGGGTCCACTATGGCTACACCTTC.

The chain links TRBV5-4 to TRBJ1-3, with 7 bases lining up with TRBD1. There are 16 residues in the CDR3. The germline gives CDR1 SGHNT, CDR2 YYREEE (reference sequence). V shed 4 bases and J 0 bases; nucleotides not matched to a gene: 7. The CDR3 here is CASSPRQGFSGNTIYF. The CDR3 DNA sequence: TGTGCCAGCAGCCCACGACAGGGCTTCTCTGGAAACACCATATATTTT.

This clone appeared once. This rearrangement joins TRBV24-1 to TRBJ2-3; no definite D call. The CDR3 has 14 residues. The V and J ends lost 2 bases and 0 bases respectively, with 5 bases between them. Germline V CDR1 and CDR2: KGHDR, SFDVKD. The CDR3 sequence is CATSDSGSTDTQYF. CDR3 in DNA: TGTGCCACCAGTGATTCTGGCAGCACAGATACGCAGTATTTT.

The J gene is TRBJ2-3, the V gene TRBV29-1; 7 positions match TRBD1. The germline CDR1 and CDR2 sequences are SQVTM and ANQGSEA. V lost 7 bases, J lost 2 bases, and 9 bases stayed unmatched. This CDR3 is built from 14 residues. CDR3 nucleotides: TGCAGCGCAGGACCGGGACAGTACACAGATACGCAGTATTTT. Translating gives CSAGPGQYTDTQYF.

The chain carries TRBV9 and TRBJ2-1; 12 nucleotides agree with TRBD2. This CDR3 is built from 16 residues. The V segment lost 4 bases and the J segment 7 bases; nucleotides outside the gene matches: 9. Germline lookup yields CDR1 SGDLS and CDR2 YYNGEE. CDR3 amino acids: CASSPLAGGNRNEQFF. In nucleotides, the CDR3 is TGTGCCAGCAGCCCCCTAGCGGGGGGGAATAGGAATGAGCAGTTCTTC.

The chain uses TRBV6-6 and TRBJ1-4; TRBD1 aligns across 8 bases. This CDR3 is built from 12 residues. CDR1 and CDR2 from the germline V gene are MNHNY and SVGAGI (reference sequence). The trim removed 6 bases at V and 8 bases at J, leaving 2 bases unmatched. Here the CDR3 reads CASRGTGEKLFF. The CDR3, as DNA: TGTGCCAGCAGGGGGACAGGAGAAAAACTGTTTTTT.

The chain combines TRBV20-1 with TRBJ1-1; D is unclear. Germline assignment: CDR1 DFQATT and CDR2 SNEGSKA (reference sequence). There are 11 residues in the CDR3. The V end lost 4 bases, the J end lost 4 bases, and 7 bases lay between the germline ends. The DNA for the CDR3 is TGCAGTGCTATTCTTTCCACTGAAGCTTTCTTT. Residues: CSAILSTEAFF.

The CDR3 DNA follows: TGTGCCAGTAGCCGATCCCGGACTAGCGGGTTCACAGATACGCAGTATTTT. It encodes CASSRSRTSGFTDTQYF. The chain is built from TRBV19 and TRBJ2-3; 11 bases align to TRBD2. The CDR3 loop spans 17 amino acids. J gave up 2 bases and V 6 bases, and 10 bases lay outside the gene matches. From germline, CDR1 is LNHDA and CDR2 SQIVND (reference sequence).

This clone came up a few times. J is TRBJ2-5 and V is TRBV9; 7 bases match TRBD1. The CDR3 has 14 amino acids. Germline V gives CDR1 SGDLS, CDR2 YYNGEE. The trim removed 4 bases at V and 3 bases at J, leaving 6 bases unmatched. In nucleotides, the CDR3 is TGTGCCAGCAGCCGGACAGGAGAAGAAGAGACCCAGTACTTC. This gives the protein CASSRTGEEETQYF.

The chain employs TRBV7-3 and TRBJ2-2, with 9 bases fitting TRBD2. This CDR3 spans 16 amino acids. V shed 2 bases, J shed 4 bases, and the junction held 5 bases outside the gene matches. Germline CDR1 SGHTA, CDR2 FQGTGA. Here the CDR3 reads CASSLAGGASTGELFF. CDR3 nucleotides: TGTGCCAGCAGCTTAGCGGGAGGGGCGAGCACCGGGGAGCTGTTTTTT.

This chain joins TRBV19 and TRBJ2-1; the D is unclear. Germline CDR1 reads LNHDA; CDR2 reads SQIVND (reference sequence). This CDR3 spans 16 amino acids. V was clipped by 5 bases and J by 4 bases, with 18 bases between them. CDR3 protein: CASSPTSRSSYNEQFF. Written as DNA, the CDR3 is TGTGCCAGTAGTCCCACCTCACGGAGTTCGTACAATGAGCAGTTCTTC.

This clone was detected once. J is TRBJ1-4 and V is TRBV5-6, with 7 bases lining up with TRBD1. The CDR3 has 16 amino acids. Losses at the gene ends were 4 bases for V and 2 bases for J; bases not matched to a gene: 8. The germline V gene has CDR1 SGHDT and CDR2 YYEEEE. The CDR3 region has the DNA TGTGCCAGCAGCCCACGACAGGGATGGACTAATGAAAAACTGTTTTTT. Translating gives CASSPRQGWTNEKLFF.

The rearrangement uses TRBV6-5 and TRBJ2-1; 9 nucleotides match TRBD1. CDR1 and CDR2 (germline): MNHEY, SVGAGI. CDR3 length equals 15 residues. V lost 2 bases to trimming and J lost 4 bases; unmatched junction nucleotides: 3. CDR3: CASSYGGQGYNEQFF. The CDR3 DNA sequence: TGTGCCAGCAGTTACGGGGGACAGGGTTACAATGAGCAGTTCTTC.

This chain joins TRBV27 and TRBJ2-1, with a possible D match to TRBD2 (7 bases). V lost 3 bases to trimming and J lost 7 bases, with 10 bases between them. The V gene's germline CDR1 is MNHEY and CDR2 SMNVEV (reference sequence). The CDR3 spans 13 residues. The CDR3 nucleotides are TGTGCCAGCAGTTTTGCGGGGGCGAATGAGCAGTTCTTC. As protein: CASSFAGANEQFF.

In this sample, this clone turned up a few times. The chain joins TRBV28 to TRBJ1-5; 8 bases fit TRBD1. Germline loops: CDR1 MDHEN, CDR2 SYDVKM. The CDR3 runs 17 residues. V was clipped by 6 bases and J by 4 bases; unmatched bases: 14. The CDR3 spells CASRPGRDRFRNQPQHF. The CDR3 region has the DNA TGTGCCAGCAGGCCTGGTCGGGACAGGTTTCGGAATCAGCCCCAGCATTTT.

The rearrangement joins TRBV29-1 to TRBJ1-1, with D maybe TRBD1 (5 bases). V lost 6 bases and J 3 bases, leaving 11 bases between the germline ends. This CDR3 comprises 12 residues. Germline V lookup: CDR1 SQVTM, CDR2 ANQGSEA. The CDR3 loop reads CSVEGTYTEAFF. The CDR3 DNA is TGCAGCGTCGAGGGGACTTACACTGAAGCTTTCTTT.

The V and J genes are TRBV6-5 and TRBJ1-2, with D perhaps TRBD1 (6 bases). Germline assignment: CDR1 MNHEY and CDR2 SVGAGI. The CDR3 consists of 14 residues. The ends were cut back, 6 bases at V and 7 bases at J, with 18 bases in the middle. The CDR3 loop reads CASRPPKGGGGYTF. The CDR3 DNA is TGTGCCAGCAGACCACCCAAAGGGGGGGGTGGCTACACCTTC.

Here the CDR3 DNA reads TGTGCCTGGAGTCACCAGGGGCCGAACTATGGCTACACCTTC. Encoded protein: CAWSHQGPNYGYTF. The V call is TRBV30, the J call TRBJ1-2; TRBD1 is a possible D gene (6 bases). V shed 2 bases and J shed 2 bases, with 12 bases lying between them. The CDR3 extends over 14 amino acids. CDR1 and CDR2 (germline): GTSNPN, SVGIG (reference sequence).

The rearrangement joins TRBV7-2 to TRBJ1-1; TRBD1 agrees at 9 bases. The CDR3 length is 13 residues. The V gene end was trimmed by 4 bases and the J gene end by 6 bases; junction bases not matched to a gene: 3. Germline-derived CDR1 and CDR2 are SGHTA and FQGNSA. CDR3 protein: CASSSRQGAEAFF. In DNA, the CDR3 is TGTGCCAGCAGCTCCAGACAGGGGGCTGAAGCTTTCTTT.

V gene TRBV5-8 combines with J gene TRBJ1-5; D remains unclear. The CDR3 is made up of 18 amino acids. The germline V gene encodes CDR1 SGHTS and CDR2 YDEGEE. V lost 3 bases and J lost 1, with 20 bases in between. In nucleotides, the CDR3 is TGTGCCAGCAGCTCCTTGTGGGCTTTGGGTTTGAGCAATCAGCCCCAGCATTTT. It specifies CASSSLWALGLSNQPQHF.

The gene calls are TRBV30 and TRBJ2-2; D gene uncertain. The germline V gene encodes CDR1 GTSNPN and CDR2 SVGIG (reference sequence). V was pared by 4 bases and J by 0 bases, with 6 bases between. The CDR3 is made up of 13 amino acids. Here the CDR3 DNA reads TGTGCCTGGACAGATACGAACACCGGGGAGCTGTTTTTT. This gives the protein CAWTDTNTGELFF.

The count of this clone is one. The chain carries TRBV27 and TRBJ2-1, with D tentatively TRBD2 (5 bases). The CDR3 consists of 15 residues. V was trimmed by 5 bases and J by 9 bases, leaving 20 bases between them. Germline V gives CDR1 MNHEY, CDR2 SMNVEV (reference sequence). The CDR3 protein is CASSPIKGVRFEQFF. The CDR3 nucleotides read TGTGCCAGCAGTCCGATAAAGGGAGTCAGGTTTGAGCAGTTCTTC.

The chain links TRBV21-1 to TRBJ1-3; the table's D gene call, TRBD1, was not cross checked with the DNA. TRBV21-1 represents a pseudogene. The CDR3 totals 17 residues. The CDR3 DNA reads TGTGCCAGCAGCCTAACTCGAGACAGGGACTCTGGAAACACCATATATTTT. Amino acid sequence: CASSLTRDRDSGNTIYF.

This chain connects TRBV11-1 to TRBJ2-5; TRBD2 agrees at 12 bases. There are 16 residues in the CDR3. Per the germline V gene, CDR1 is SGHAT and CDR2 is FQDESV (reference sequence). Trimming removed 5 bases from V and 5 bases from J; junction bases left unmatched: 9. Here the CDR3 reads CASSPERLAGVETQYF. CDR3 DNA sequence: TGTGCCAGCAGCCCGGAAAGACTAGCGGGAGTTGAGACCCAGTACTTC.

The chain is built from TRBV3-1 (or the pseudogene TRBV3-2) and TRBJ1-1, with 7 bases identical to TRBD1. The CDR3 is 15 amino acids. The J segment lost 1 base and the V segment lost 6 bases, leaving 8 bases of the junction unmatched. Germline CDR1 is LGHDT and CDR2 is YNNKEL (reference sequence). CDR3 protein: CASRNDRAENTEAFF. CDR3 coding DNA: TGTGCCAGCAGGAACGACAGGGCTGAGAACACTGAAGCTTTCTTT.

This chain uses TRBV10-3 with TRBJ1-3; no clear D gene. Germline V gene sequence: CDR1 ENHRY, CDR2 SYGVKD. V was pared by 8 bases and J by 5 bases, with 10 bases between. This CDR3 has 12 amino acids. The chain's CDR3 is CAIQTRRNTIYF. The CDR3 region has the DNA TGTGCCATCCAAACTAGAAGAAACACCATATATTTT.

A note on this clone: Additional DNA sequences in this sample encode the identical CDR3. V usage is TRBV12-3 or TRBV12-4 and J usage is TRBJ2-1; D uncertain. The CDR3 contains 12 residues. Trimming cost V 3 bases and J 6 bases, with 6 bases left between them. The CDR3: CASSLRGNEQFF. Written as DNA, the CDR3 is TGTGCCAGCAGTTTGCGAGGCAATGAGCAGTTCTTC.